This T cell receptor beta chain was sequenced for a study of cytomegalovirus exposure and HLA in healthy donors. The method was immunoSEQ multiplex PCR; TCRdb's version includes in-frame clones alone and lacks a portion of them. The repertoire has 200,000 to 250,000 clones, roughly 91% of them found once; the top ten carry approximately 2%. The receptor comes from a woman between 18 and 29 years old in good health and CMV-seropositive. Material for sequencing was PBMCs.

Here the CDR3 DNA reads TGTGCCAGCAGCTTAGGGACAGGTAACATTAGGTACAATGAGCAGTTCTTC. It is translated as CASSLGTGNIRYNEQFF. This sequence joins TRBV7-9 and TRBJ2-1, with TRBD1 identical over 7 bases. CDR1 and CDR2 from the germline V gene are SEHNR and FQNEAQ (reference sequence). Trimming cost V 1 base and J 4 bases; bases outside gene matches: 10. There are 17 residues in the CDR3.